This T cell receptor (beta chain) was sequenced for a study of immune heterogeneity within non-small cell lung tumors. Overall study: It was found that the tumors were a handful of squamous cell carcinomas, over 9 non-squamous carcinomas and 1 not otherwise specified.

Trimming left V 5 bases short and J 0 bases short, with 13 bases between. The CDR3 spans 15 residues. Germline V CDR1 and CDR2: MDHEN, SYDVKM. There are a few counts of this clonotype. What it binds is not known. Template input was genomic DNA from bulk tumor (about 600 ng per sample). Surgery yielded several widely spaced biopsies per primary tumor. Patients underwent curative surgery for non-small cell lung cancer (untreated and newly diagnosed). There were 15 donors in total. They were all newly diagnosed non-small cell lung cancer patients undergoing surgery with curative intent. Whole-study results and caveats: Local tumor mutational burden correlated moderately but significantly with local T-cell clonality (R about 0.34). Site-unique high-frequency clones occurred alongside identical dominant CDR3 beta clonotypes that recurred across tumor sites within a patient.

Using 32 V and 13 J primers, multiplex PCR amplified TCR beta CDR3. TCRdb ran MiXCR on the multiplex PCR reads and lists one entry per CDR3 protein. The table has 10,000 to 15,000 distinct CDR3 sequences, roughly 22% seen once. This TCR was recovered from a man in his sixties with non-small cell lung cancer. This rearrangement joins TRBV28 to TRBJ1-1; D remains unclear. The sequencing input was lung tumor tissue. This CDR3 reads CASSPYTHLNTEAFF. As DNA, the CDR3 is TGTGCCAGCAGTCCTTACACACACCTGAACACTGAAGCTTTCTTT.